This entry is about one T cell receptor (beta chain). Antigen: not known. Time point defined: week 35, safety follow-up. In the vaccine, a single dose held 300 ug of the mutant IDH1 20-mer peptide, along with topical imiquimod. In germline, CDR1 is SGDLS, CDR2 YYNGEE. V lost 4 bases and J 7 bases, leaving 14 bases between the germline ends. CDR3 length equals 14 residues. This sample was taken from a study of a mutant IDH1 vaccine in newly diagnosed glioma. Clones were sequenced by immunoSEQ multiplex PCR, and TCRdb holds only the in-frame ones, with some missing. In the table there are 50,000 to 70,000 clones, about 74% of which are singletons.

The receptor was isolated from a man aged 45-60 years with glioma. Sequencing used PBMCs, obtained from a glioma patient whose treatment included an IDH1 peptide vaccine. This chain connects TRBV9 to TRBJ1-4; D gene unclear. CDR3 loop: CASSPPGGGEKLFF. The CDR3 nucleotides read TGTGCCAGCAGCCCCCCTGGAGGTGGTGAAAAACTGTTTTTT.